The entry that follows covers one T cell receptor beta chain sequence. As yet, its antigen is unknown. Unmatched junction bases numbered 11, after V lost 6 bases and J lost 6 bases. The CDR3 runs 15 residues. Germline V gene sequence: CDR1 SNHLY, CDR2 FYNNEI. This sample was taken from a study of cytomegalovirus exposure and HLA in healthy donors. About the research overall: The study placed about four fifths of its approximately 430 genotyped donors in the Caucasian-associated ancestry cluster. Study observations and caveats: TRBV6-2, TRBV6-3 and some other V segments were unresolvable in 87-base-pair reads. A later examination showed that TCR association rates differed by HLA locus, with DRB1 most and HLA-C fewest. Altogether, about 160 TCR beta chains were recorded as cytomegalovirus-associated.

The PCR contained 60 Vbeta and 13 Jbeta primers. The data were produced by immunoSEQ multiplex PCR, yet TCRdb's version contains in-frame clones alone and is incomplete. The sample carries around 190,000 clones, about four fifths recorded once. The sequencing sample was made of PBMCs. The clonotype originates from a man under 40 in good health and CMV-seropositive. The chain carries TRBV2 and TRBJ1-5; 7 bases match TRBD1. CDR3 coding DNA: TGTGCCAGCAGCGGCGGACAGGTCTCGCTTCAGCCCCAGCATTTT. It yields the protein CASSGGQVSLQPQHF. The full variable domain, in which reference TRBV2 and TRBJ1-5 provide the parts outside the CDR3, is EPEVTQTPSHQVTQMGQEVILRCVPISNHLYFYWYRQILGQKVEFLVSFYNNEISEKSEIFDDQFSVERPDGSNFTLKIRSTKLEDSAMYFCASSGGQVSLQPQHFGDGTRLSIL.